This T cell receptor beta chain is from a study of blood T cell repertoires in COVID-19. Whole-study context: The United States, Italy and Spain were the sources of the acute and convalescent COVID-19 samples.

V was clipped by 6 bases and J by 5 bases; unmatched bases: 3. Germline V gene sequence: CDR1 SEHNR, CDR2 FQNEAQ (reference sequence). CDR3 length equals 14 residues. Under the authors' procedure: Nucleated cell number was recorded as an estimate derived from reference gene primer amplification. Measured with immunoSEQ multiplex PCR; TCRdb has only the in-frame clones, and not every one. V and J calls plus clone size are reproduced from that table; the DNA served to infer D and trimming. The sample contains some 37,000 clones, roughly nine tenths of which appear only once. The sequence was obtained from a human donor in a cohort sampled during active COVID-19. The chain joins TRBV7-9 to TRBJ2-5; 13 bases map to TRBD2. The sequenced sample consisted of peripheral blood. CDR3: CASRTSGGSETQYF. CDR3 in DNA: TGTGCCAGCAGGACTAGCGGGGGGTCGGAGACCCAGTACTTC.